This TCR beta chain was profiled in a study of prognosis after radiotherapy for stage I lung cancer. For the study at large: Stereotactic body radiotherapy was given without concurrent therapy, and no patient received both at once. General observations from the study: Patients without metastases reportedly showed TRBV and TRBJ gene usage unlike that of patients with metastases. Lower values of Shannon entropy after stereotactic body radiation therapy were seen in patients who developed distant metastases.

Two separate time points each saw a draw of 5.5 to 6.5 milliliters of peripheral blood. The CDR3 is 17 residues long. V shed 7 bases and J 1 base; nucleotides not matched to a gene: 12. From germline, CDR1 is MDHEN and CDR2 SYDVKM. Concerning this clonotype itself: What it binds is unknown.

The study amplified the TCR beta CDR3 region from genomic DNA. This amplification was carried out by two rounds of multiplex PCR. Individual primers that were specific to each TRBV and TRBJ gene served in first-round PCR. TCRdb recomputed calls from the multiplex PCR reads with MiXCR, one row per CDR3 protein. Among 25,000 to 30,000 distinct CDR3 sequences, about 41% were seen once, and the ten largest hold around 29%. The specimen comprised PBMCs, sampled before or after stereotactic body radiation therapy (not recorded which). The receptor was derived from a donor aged 50 or older with non-small cell lung cancer. This rearrangement joins TRBV28 to TRBJ1-5; TRBD1 aligns across 8 bases. Here the CDR3 reads CASIYRAGGGSNQPQHF. The DNA of the CDR3 is TGTGCCAGCATATATAGAGCAGGGGGCGGGAGCAATCAGCCCCAGCATTTT.